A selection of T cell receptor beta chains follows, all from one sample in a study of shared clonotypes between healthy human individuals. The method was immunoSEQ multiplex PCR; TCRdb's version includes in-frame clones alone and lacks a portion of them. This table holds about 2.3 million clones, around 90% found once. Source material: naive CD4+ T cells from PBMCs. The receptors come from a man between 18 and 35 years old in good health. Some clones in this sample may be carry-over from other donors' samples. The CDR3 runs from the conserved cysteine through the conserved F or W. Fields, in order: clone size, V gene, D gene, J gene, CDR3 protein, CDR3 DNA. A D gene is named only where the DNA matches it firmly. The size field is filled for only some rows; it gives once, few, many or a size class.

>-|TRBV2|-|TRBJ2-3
CASSDQGSLEDTQYF
TGTGCCAGCAGTGATCAGGGCTCTTTGGAAGATACGCAGTATTTT
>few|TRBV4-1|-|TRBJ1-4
CASSPKGKVIDEKLFF
TGCGCCAGCAGCCCCAAGGGGAAAGTCATTGATGAAAAACTGTTTTTT
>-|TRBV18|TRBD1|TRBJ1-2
CASSPLGTDYGYTF
TGTGCCAGCTCACCGCTCGGGACAGACTATGGCTACACCTTC
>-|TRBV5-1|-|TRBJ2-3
CASRRGPPDTQYF
TGCGCCAGCCGCCGGGGGCCCCCAGATACGCAGTATTTT
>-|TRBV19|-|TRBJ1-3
CASSIFMAERSGNTIYF
TGTGCCAGTAGTATTTTTATGGCGGAGCGCTCTGGAAACACCATATATTTT
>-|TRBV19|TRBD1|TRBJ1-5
CASSIGQGAPQPQHF
TGTGCCAGTAGTATCGGGCAGGGGGCGCCTCAGCCCCAGCATTTT
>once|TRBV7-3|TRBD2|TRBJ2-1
CASSLSGGGSEQFF
TGTGCCAGCAGCTTATCGGGAGGCGGCAGTGAGCAGTTCTTC
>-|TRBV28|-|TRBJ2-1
CASKSRDTRYNEQFF
TGTGCCAGCAAGAGCCGGGACACCAGATACAATGAGCAGTTCTTC
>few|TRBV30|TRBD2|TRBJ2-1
CAWGRDHEQFF
TGTGCCTGGGGGAGGGATCATGAGCAGTTCTTC
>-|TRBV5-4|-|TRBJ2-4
CASSSVEGRANIQYF
TGTGCCAGCAGCTCAGTGGAGGGTAGGGCAAACATTCAGTACTTC
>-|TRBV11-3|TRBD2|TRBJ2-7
CASSSSGGYEQYF
TGTGCCAGCAGCTCTAGCGGAGGCTACGAGCAGTACTTC
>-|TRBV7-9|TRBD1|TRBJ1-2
CASSLAVRDSNYGYTF
TGTGCCAGCAGCTTAGCTGTTCGGGACAGTAACTATGGCTACACCTTC
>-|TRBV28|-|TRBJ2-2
CASSFGGTGELFF
TGTGCCAGCAGTTTTGGGGGGACCGGGGAGCTGTTTTTT
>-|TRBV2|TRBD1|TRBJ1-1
CATATGVSTEAFF
TGTGCCACCGCCACAGGGGTGAGCACTGAAGCTTTCTTT
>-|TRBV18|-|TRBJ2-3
CASSQYSTDTQYF
TGTGCCAGCTCTCAGTACAGCACAGATACGCAGTATTTT
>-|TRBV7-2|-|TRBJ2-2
CASSPYGGSGELFF
TGTGCCAGCAGCCCCTACGGGGGTAGCGGGGAGCTGTTTTTT
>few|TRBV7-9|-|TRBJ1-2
CASSFDRLYGYTF
TGTGCCAGCAGCTTCGACAGGCTCTATGGCTACACCTTC
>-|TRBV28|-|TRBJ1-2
CASRETQFNYGYTF
TGTGCCAGCAGGGAGACGCAGTTTAACTATGGCTACACCTTC
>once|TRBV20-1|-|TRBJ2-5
CSAQLQETQYF
TGCAGTGCACAATTGCAAGAGACCCAGTACTTC
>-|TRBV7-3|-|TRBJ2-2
CASSLTTGELFF
TGTGCCAGCAGCTTAACCACCGGGGAGCTGTTTTTT
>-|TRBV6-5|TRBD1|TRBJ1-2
CASSYPGQGGGYTF
TGTGCCAGCAGTTATCCCGGACAGGGAGGAGGCTACACCTTC
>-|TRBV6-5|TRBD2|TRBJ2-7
CASSGGGLAPYEQYF
TGTGCCAGCAGTGGGGGGGGACTAGCTCCCTACGAGCAGTACTTC
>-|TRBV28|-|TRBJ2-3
CASSPVPATDTQYF
TGTGCCAGCAGTCCCGTTCCGGCGACAGATACGCAGTATTTT
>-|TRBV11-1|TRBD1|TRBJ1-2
CASSADRGRGYTF
TGTGCCAGCAGCGCCGACAGGGGCAGGGGCTACACCTTC
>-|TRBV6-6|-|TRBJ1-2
CASSYVGQNYGYTF
TGTGCCAGCAGTTACGTGGGCCAGAACTATGGCTACACCTTC
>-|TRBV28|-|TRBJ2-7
CASTTGSFIWDGDYYEQYF
TGTGCCAGCACAACTGGTTCGTTTATCTGGGACGGCGATTACTACGAGCAGTACTTC
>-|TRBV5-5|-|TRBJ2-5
CASSLMTVETQYF
TGTGCCAGCAGCTTGATGACCGTGGAGACCCAGTACTTC
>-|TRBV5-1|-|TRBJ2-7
CASSLGLDPYEQYF
TGCGCCAGCAGCTTGGGCCTGGACCCCTACGAGCAGTACTTC
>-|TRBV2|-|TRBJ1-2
CASSEFTGALNYGYTF
TGTGCCAGCAGTGAATTTACGGGGGCGCTTAACTATGGCTACACCTTC
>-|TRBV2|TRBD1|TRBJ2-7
CASSSPRDRGSYEQYF
TGTGCCAGCAGTTCGCCCCGGGACAGGGGGTCCTACGAGCAGTACTTC
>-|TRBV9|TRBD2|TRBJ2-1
CASSVESGSNSYNEQFF
TGTGCCAGCAGCGTAGAGAGCGGGAGTAATTCCTACAATGAGCAGTTCTTC